One and the same sample provided the 18 T cell receptor beta chains below, sequenced in a study of control samples from healthy donors and cancer patients. Clones were sequenced by immunoSEQ multiplex PCR, and TCRdb holds only the in-frame ones, with some missing. Of about 20,000 clones listed, approximately 80% are singletons. The source material was PBMCs. The receptor source for this set is a man aged 60 to 69 with head and neck cancer.

This clone has more than one count but fewer than ten. The CDR3 DNA is TGTGCCAGCAGTCCTCCCTCTCAGGGTTACGAGCAGTACTTC. As protein: CASSPPSQGYEQYF. J is TRBJ2-7 and V is TRBV6-6; possibly TRBD1 for D (5 bases). Germline loops: CDR1 MNHNY, CDR2 SVGAGI (reference sequence). Trimming cost V 5 bases and J 4 bases, with 15 bases left between them. The CDR3 extends over 14 amino acids.

A single count supports this clone. The chain uses TRBV29-1 and TRBJ2-3; 13 nucleotides match TRBD2. Germline V CDR1 and CDR2: SQVTM, ANQGSEA. Losses at the gene ends were 5 bases for V and 7 bases for J; bases not matched to a gene: 3. The CDR3 sequence is 13 residues long. Written as DNA, the CDR3 is TGCAGCGTTAGGACTAGCGGGAGAAATACGCAGTATTTT. Protein: CSVRTSGRNTQYF.

V is TRBV7-6 and J is TRBJ2-1; TRBD1 might be the D (6 bases). The CDR3 loop spans 15 amino acids. V lost 6 bases to trimming and J lost 0 bases, with 12 bases between them. Germline V gene data show CDR1 as SGHVS and CDR2 as FNYEAQ. The CDR3 reads CASRTGMSSYNEQFF. The CDR3 DNA is TGTGCCAGCAGGACAGGAATGAGCTCCTACAATGAGCAGTTCTTC.

The chain is built from TRBV3-1 (or the pseudogene TRBV3-2) and TRBJ1-2, with unresolved D. The V end was cut by 1 base, the J end by 8 bases, with 23 bases between. Germline-derived CDR1 and CDR2 are LGHDT and YNNKEL (reference sequence). The CDR3 loop spans 17 amino acids. The CDR3 nucleotides read TGTGCCAGCAGCCAAGGCTGGGGAGGATCTAAGATATTAGGCTACACCTTC. Translation gives CASSQGWGGSKILGYTF.

The chain carries TRBV7-2 and TRBJ2-3, with 7 bases fitting TRBD2. Germline assignment: CDR1 SGHTA and CDR2 FQGNSA. V dropped 3 bases and J dropped 2; count of bases not matched to a gene: 11. The CDR3 runs 17 residues. The CDR3 region is CASSLTPGTTITDTQYF. The DNA for the CDR3 is TGTGCCAGCAGCTTGACCCCCGGGACTACAATCACAGATACGCAGTATTTT. The whole variable domain, remainder taken from reference TRBV7-2 and TRBJ2-3, is GAGVSQSPSNKVTEKGKDVELRCDPISGHTALYWYRQSLGQGLEFLIYFQGNSAPDKSGLPSDRFSAERTGGSVSTLTIQRTQQEDSAVYLCASSLTPGTTITDTQYFGPGTRLTVL.

This chain connects TRBV7-2 to TRBJ2-3; 10 positions agree with TRBD2. CDR1 is SGHTA and CDR2 is FQGNSA in the germline V gene. The J segment lost 1 base and the V segment lost 2 bases, leaving 6 bases of the junction unmatched. This CDR3 comprises 17 residues. The CDR3 DNA is TGTGCCAGCAGCTTACCTACTAGCGGGAAAGGCACAGATACGCAGTATTTT. Encoded protein: CASSLPTSGKGTDTQYF. Supplemented by reference TRBV7-2 and TRBJ2-3, the full variable domain reads GAGVSQSPSNKVTEKGKDVELRCDPISGHTALYWYRQSLGQGLEFLIYFQGNSAPDKSGLPSDRFSAERTGGSVSTLTIQRTQQEDSAVYLCASSLPTSGKGTDTQYFGPGTRLTVL.

The chain couples TRBV5-6 to TRBJ2-3; maybe TRBD2 (6 bases). V shed 4 bases and J shed 2 bases, with 11 bases lying between them. The CDR3 covers 14 residues. Germline values: CDR1 SGHDT, CDR2 YYEEEE. CDR3 bases: TGTGCCAGCAGCATCCGGGACTTCACAGATACGCAGTATTTT. Translating it yields CASSIRDFTDTQYF. Combining the CDR3 with reference TRBV5-6 and TRBJ2-3 gives the whole variable domain DAGVTQSPTHLIKTRGQQVTLRCSPKSGHDTVSWYQQALGQGPQFIFQYYEEEERQRGNFPDRFSGHQFPNYSSELNVNALLLGDSALYLCASSIRDFTDTQYFGPGTRLTVL.

The V gene is TRBV24-1, the J gene TRBJ2-6, with no clear D. Trimming stripped 2 bases from V and 0 bases from J, with 1 base between. CDR1 and CDR2 (germline): KGHDR, SFDVKD. The CDR3 has 14 amino acids. DNA for the CDR3: TGTGCCACCAGTGATTACTCTGGGGCCAACGTCCTGACTTTC. Translation: CATSDYSGANVLTF.

The CDR3 loop is CASSLGGMNTEAFF. DNA of the CDR3: TGTGCCAGCAGTTTAGGGGGGATGAACACTGAAGCTTTCTTT. This chain links TRBV28 with TRBJ1-1; a weak D match, TRBD1 (5 bases). Germline V gene lookup returns CDR1 MDHEN and CDR2 SYDVKM. This CDR3 region has 14 residues. Deletions cut 2 bases from V and 0 bases from J, with 7 bases between.

The CDR3 coding sequence is TGCGCCAGCAGTGAGGCTGGTCTCCAGGAGAACACCGGGGAGCTGTTTTTT. Translating it yields CASSEAGLQENTGELFF. The chain couples TRBV10-1 to TRBJ2-2; D unclear. The CDR3 loop spans 17 amino acids. Germline CDR1 reads WNHNN; CDR2 reads SYGVQD (reference sequence). The germline V and J ends were trimmed by 2 bases and 1 base, with 14 bases remaining between them.

V gene TRBV29-1 combines with J gene TRBJ1-2; D call uncertain. Trimming took 4 bases from V and 5 from J, leaving 17 bases between them. CDR1 and CDR2 from the germline V gene are SQVTM and ANQGSEA. The CDR3 consists of 14 residues. The CDR3 DNA reads as TGCAGCGTTGGGCCCCCCTCGGTTGGGTATGGCTACACCTTC. The encoded protein is CSVGPPSVGYGYTF.

V usage is TRBV7-6 and J usage is TRBJ1-1; D gene ambiguous. Deletions cut 2 bases from V and 0 bases from J, with 7 bases between. Germline V gene sequence: CDR1 SGHVS, CDR2 FNYEAQ. The CDR3 is made up of 14 amino acids. The CDR3: CASSLSEVNTEAFF. The CDR3 nucleotides read TGTGCCAGCAGCTTAAGTGAGGTGAACACTGAAGCTTTCTTT.

The V call is TRBV19, the J call TRBJ2-7; a possible D gene is TRBD1 (6 bases). V lost 4 bases to trimming and J lost 5 bases, with 15 bases between them. CDR3 length: 14 amino acids. Germline CDR1 LNHDA, CDR2 SQIVND (reference sequence). Written as DNA, the CDR3 is TGTGCCAGTAGTAGAAAGGGGGTGACCCACGAGCAGTACTTC. As protein: CASSRKGVTHEQYF.

This clone was seen more than once but under ten times. The chain joins TRBV19 to TRBJ2-7; no firm D call. V lost 7 bases to trimming and J lost 2 bases, with 12 bases between them. The CDR3 has 13 amino acids. CDR1 is LNHDA, CDR2 SQIVND, per germline (reference sequence). CDR3: CASKELGAYEQYF. CDR3 nucleotide sequence: TGTGCCAGTAAAGAGTTGGGCGCCTACGAGCAGTACTTC. The entire variable domain, with the rest obtained from reference TRBV19 and TRBJ2-7, is as follows: DGGITQSPKYLFRKEGQNVTLSCEQNLNHDAMYWYRQDPGQGLRLIYYSQIVNDFQKGDIAEGYSVSREKKESFPLTVTSAQKNPTAFYLCASKELGAYEQYFGPGTRLTVT.

This chain connects TRBV19 to TRBJ1-4; D not resolved. Trimming removed 2 bases from V and 5 bases from J, with 12 bases in between. CDR1 is LNHDA and CDR2 is SQIVND in the germline V gene (reference sequence). CDR3 length: 15 amino acids. CDR3 protein: CASSISKQQNEKLFF. CDR3 bases: TGTGCCAGTAGTATAAGTAAACAGCAGAATGAAAAACTGTTTTTT. Using reference TRBV19 and TRBJ1-4 for the parts outside the CDR3, the full variable domain is DGGITQSPKYLFRKEGQNVTLSCEQNLNHDAMYWYRQDPGQGLRLIYYSQIVNDFQKGDIAEGYSVSREKKESFPLTVTSAQKNPTAFYLCASSISKQQNEKLFFGSGTQLSVL.

The chain is built from TRBV5-1 and TRBJ1-2; no reliable D call. V dropped 4 bases and J dropped 5 bases, with 15 bases sitting between them. The V gene's germline CDR1 is SGHRS and CDR2 YFSETQ. The CDR3 runs 14 residues. The CDR3 sequence: CASSQTSDTYGYTF. Here the CDR3 DNA reads TGCGCCAGCAGCCAGACTTCTGATACATATGGCTACACCTTC.

This clone appeared a single time. The chain employs TRBV19 and TRBJ1-4; D is undetermined. The V gene lost 6 bases and the J gene lost 2 bases, with 10 bases spanning the gap. The germline V gene has CDR1 LNHDA and CDR2 SQIVND (reference sequence). This CDR3 has 14 amino acids. CDR3 sequence reads: CASSLGWTNEKLFF. The CDR3 DNA sequence: TGTGCCAGTAGCCTGGGGTGGACTAATGAAAAACTGTTTTTT.

The rearrangement joins TRBV13 to TRBJ1-2, with 7 bases matching TRBD1. The germline CDR1 and CDR2 sequences are PRHDT and FYEKMQ (reference sequence). This CDR3 has 16 residues. The V and J ends lost 1 base and 4 bases, in that order; junction bases with no gene match: 9. CDR3 sequence: CASSLEGTGTAYGYTF. CDR3 bases: TGTGCCAGCAGCTTAGAAGGAACCGGGACAGCCTATGGCTACACCTTC. The entire variable domain, with the rest obtained from reference TRBV13 and TRBJ1-2, is as follows: AAGVIQSPRHLIKEKRETATLKCYPIPRHDTVYWYQQGPGQDPQFLISFYEKMQSDKGSIPDRFSAQQFSDYHSELNMSSLELGDSALYFCASSLEGTGTAYGYTFGSGTRLTVV.